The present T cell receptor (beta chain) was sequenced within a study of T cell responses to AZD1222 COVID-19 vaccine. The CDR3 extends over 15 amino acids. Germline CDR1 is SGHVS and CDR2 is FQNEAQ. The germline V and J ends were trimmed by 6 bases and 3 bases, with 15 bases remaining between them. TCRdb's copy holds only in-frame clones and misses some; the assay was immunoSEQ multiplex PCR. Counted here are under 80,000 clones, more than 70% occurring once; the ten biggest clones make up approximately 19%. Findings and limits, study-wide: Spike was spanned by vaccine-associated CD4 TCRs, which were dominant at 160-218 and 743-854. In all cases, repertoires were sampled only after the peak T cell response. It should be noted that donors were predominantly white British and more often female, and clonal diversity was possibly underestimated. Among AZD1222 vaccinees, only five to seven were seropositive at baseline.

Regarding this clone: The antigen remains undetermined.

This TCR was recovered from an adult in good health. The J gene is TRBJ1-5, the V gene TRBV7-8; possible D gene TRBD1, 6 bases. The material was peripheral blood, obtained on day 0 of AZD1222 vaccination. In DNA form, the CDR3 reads TGTGCCAGCAGTCTATCGGACAGTAACAATCAGCCCCAGCATTTT. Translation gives CASSLSDSNNQPQHF.